The 21 T cell receptor beta chains in this list originate from one sample, sequenced in a study of regulatory T cells in long-lasting Graves disease. iRepertoire HTBI primers and Arm-PCR of CDR3 regions built TCR beta libraries. TCRdb re-called the multiplex PCR reads through MiXCR, storing one row per CDR3 protein. The sample consists of roughly 300,000 distinct CDR3 sequences, around 20% of them appearing once. Time point reported: persistent/refractory GD, antithyroid drugs over 5 years with positive TRAb. Preparation of the TCR library used RNA extracted from PBMCs. This sample comprised peripheral blood mononuclear cells (PBMCs), obtained when the disease was refractory, from a patient treated with antithyroid drugs. The receptors here all came from a female donor with Graves disease.

A few counts support this clonotype. The rearrangement uses TRBV28 and TRBJ2-7; 14 positions match TRBD2. Germline trimming cut 2 bases from V and 6 bases from J; bases unmatched to any gene: 18. Germline CDR1 reads MDHEN; CDR2 reads SYDVKM. The CDR3 runs to 20 residues. Written as DNA, the CDR3 is TGTGCCAGCAGTTTAGAAAGGAAAGGGACTAGCGGGAGAAGGACCTGCGAGCAGTACTTC. It encodes CASSLERKGTSGRRTCEQYF. The full variable domain, in which reference TRBV28 and TRBJ2-7 provide the parts outside the CDR3, is DVKVTQSSRYLVKRTGEKVFLECVQDMDHENMFWYRQDPGLGLRLIYFSYDVKMKEKGDIPEGYSVSREKKERFSLILESASTNQTSMYLCASSLERKGTSGRRTCEQYFGPGTRLTVT.

This clonotype was seen many times. The rearrangement uses TRBV20-1 and TRBJ1-2; 7 nucleotides align to TRBD1. The CDR3 spans 12 residues. Germline V gene data show CDR1 as DFQATT and CDR2 as SNEGSKA (reference sequence). V shed 7 bases, J shed 8 bases, and the junction held 10 bases outside the gene matches. The CDR3 protein is CSGSEGAKGYTF. The CDR3 region has the DNA TGCAGTGGATCGGAGGGGGCTAAGGGCTACACCTTC.

Many counts were recorded for this clonotype. The chain combines TRBV29-1 with TRBJ2-7; 8 bases map to TRBD2. Per germline, CDR1 SQVTM and CDR2 ANQGSEA. With 5 bases clipped from V and 5 bases from J, the junction kept 20 bases outside the gene matches. This CDR3 has 17 amino acids. The CDR3 reads CSVIGQGSGLAADEQYF. CDR3 DNA: TGCAGCGTTATAGGGCAGGGGTCTGGACTAGCTGCTGACGAGCAGTACTTC.

The chain is built from TRBV5-1 and TRBJ2-2; D is unclear. This CDR3 spans 16 amino acids. Per the germline V gene, CDR1 is SGHRS and CDR2 is YFSETQ. Trimming stripped 2 bases from V and 2 bases from J, with 13 bases between. The CDR3 bases are TGCGCCAGCAGCTTCGGTTTTTCTACCAACACCGGGGAGCTGTTTTTT. The encoded protein is CASSFGFSTNTGELFF.

This clonotype was observed a handful of times. CDR3 nucleotides: TGTGCCAGCAGCGACACTAGTGAACGAAAAGAGACCCAGTACTTC. It encodes CASSDTSERKETQYF. The V and J genes are TRBV12-3 or TRBV12-4 and TRBJ2-5; D might be TRBD2 (5 bases). V dropped 6 bases and J dropped 3 bases, with 17 bases sitting between them. The CDR3 has 15 amino acids.

Regarding this clonotype: One junction end does not reproduce the germline sequence, and a read error may be involved. The chain carries TRBV11-3 and TRBJ2-2; the match to TRBD2 covers 9 bases. The germline CDR1 and CDR2 sequences are SGHNT and YENEEA. CDR3 length equals 15 residues. The DNA of the CDR3 is TGTGCCGGCAGCCCCGCACTAGCGGGCACCGGGGAGCTGTTTTTT. Its protein product is CAGSPALAGTGELFF.

This clonotype was detected a few times. This chain links TRBV14 with TRBJ2-7; tentative D call: TRBD2 (6 bases). The CDR3 consists of 15 residues. Germline V gives CDR1 SGHDN, CDR2 FVKESK. Trimming removed 0 bases from V and 0 bases from J, with 9 bases in between. CDR3 in amino acids: CASSQDQGLSYEQYF. CDR3 in DNA: TGTGCCAGCAGCCAAGACCAGGGACTCTCCTACGAGCAGTACTTC.

In its sample, this clonotype was seen many times. V and J are TRBV7-3 and TRBJ1-1, with 8 bases identical to TRBD1. Germline assignment: CDR1 SGHTA and CDR2 FQGTGA. J was trimmed by 5 bases and V by 4 bases; bases with no gene match: 3. This CDR3 is built from 13 residues. CDR3 sequence: CASSSGQGTEAFF. For the CDR3, the DNA is TGTGCCAGCAGCTCAGGACAGGGAACTGAAGCTTTCTTT.

This clonotype was seen at least ten times. CDR3 in DNA: TGTGCCAGCAGCTTAGTTCCGGGTGTCGGCACTGAAGCTTTCTTT. It specifies CASSLVPGVGTEAFF. This chain uses TRBV7-2 with TRBJ1-1; D not resolved. Germline values: CDR1 SGHTA, CDR2 FQGNSA. This CDR3 region has 15 residues. Trimming left V 1 base short and J 4 bases short, with 13 bases between.

This clonotype occurred many times. The DNA of the CDR3 is TGTGCCAGCAGCCCCGACGGGGGCCCCTACGAGCAGTACTTC. This codes for CASSPDGGPYEQYF. V usage is TRBV7-2 and J usage is TRBJ2-7; possibly TRBD1 or TRBD2 for D (6 bases each). Per germline, CDR1 SGHTA and CDR2 FQGNSA. The V gene lost 5 bases and the J gene lost 2 bases, with 13 bases spanning the gap. CDR3 size: 14 residues.

This clonotype was seen more than once but under ten times. This chain connects TRBV24-1 to TRBJ1-5; D is unclear. CDR3 size: 15 residues. CDR1 is KGHDR and CDR2 is SFDVKD in the germline V gene. V was pared by 0 bases and J by 7 bases, with 12 bases between. In nucleotides, the CDR3 is TGTGCCACCAGTGATTTGCAAAGGACTGGGCAGCCCCAGCATTTT. Translated, it gives CATSDLQRTGQPQHF.

This clonotype was seen many times. The V call is TRBV30, the J call TRBJ2-5, with D tentatively TRBD2 (7 bases). V gave up 0 bases and J gave up 7 bases, with 12 bases separating them. Germline V gene sequence: CDR1 GTSNPN, CDR2 SVGIG (reference sequence). This CDR3 spans 13 amino acids. CDR3 sequence: CAWSVKGGGTQYF. CDR3 sequence (DNA): TGTGCCTGGAGTGTGAAAGGGGGGGGGACCCAGTACTTC.

This clonotype was counted between two and nine times. The genes are TRBV5-5 and TRBJ2-7; TRBD2 is a possible D gene (5 bases). In germline, CDR1 is SGHKS, CDR2 YYEKEE (reference sequence). Trimming cost V 0 bases and J 11 bases, with 18 bases left between them. The CDR3 has 14 residues. CDR3 residues: CASSLEYGYTGEYF. In nucleotides, the CDR3 is TGTGCCAGCAGCTTGGAGTACGGTTATACCGGGGAGTACTTC.

This clonotype was picked up one time. A much larger clonotype is one base distant, so this may be a read error. The chain employs TRBV2 and TRBJ1-5; 7 bases map to TRBD1. V lost 6 bases and J lost 7; bases outside the gene matches: 9. CDR1 is SNHLY and CDR2 is FYNNEI in the germline V gene. The CDR3 has 14 residues. CDR3 amino acids: CASSVGGGTQPQHF. For the CDR3, the DNA is TGTGCCAGCAGCGTAGGAGGGGGCACGCAGCCCCAGCATTTT.

This clonotype occurred many times. The chain links TRBV15 to TRBJ2-7, with 7 bases identical to TRBD1. Unmatched junction bases numbered 5, after V lost 3 bases and J lost 3 bases. This CDR3 spans 14 amino acids. Germline V gene sequence: CDR1 LNHNV, CDR2 YYDKDF (reference sequence). The CDR3 loop reads CATSSGDRDYEQYF. The CDR3 bases are TGTGCCACCAGCAGTGGGGACAGAGACTACGAGCAGTACTTC.

This clonotype was counted at least ten times. V is TRBV12-3 or TRBV12-4 and J is TRBJ1-4; a possible D gene is TRBD1 (5 bases). The CDR3 has 14 amino acids. The V gene lost 6 bases and the J gene lost 8 bases, with 16 bases spanning the gap. The CDR3 DNA is TGTGCCAGCAGGGTGACAGTAGAAGACGAAAAACTGTTTTTT. Translation: CASRVTVEDEKLFF.

This clonotype occurred many times. V and J are TRBV28 and TRBJ2-7; a weak D match, TRBD1 (7 bases). This CDR3 spans 14 amino acids. The V gene's germline CDR1 is MDHEN and CDR2 SYDVKM. The ends were cut back, 7 bases at V and 2 bases at J, with 15 bases in the middle. CDR3 in amino acids: CASTGGTDTYEQYF. In nucleotides, the CDR3 is TGTGCCAGCACTGGGGGGACAGACACCTACGAGCAGTACTTC. The complete variable domain, with remaining parts taken from reference TRBV28 and TRBJ2-7, reads DVKVTQSSRYLVKRTGEKVFLECVQDMDHENMFWYRQDPGLGLRLIYFSYDVKMKEKGDIPEGYSVSREKKERFSLILESASTNQTSMYLCASTGGTDTYEQYFGPGTRLTVT.

Notes on this clonotype: Being one base from a much bigger clone, this may be a read error. The chain recombines TRBV2 with TRBJ2-7; D is undetermined. Germline CDR1 is SNHLY and CDR2 is FYNNEI. The CDR3 totals 11 residues. The DNA for the CDR3 is TGTGCCAGCGGCAACTCCTACGAGCGGTACTTC. Translated, it gives CASGNSYERYF.

The rearrangement links TRBV20-1 to TRBJ2-7; 10 bases are a match to TRBD2. The CDR3 has 15 residues. J lost 1 base, V lost 5 bases, and 8 bases had no gene match. The germline gives CDR1 DFQATT, CDR2 SNEGSKA (reference sequence). In DNA, the CDR3 is TGCAGTGCTGGTCTACTAGCGGGAATGTCCTACGAGCAGTACTTC. Protein product: CSAGLLAGMSYEQYF.

In its sample, this clonotype was seen many times. The genes are TRBV6-5 and TRBJ2-7; D gene unclear. The CDR3 sequence is 15 residues long. The germline V gene encodes CDR1 MNHEY and CDR2 SVGAGI. The germline V and J ends were trimmed by 0 bases and 2 bases, with 11 bases remaining between them. CDR3 sequence: CASSYSKASPYEQYF. The CDR3 region has the DNA TGTGCCAGCAGTTACTCGAAGGCTAGTCCCTACGAGCAGTACTTC.

In this sample, this clonotype turned up a few times. J is TRBJ2-7 and V is TRBV3-1; TRBD2 matches 10 bases. CDR1 and CDR2 (germline): LGHDT, YNNKEL (reference sequence). The CDR3 covers 16 residues. Trimming removed 2 bases from V and 1 base from J; junction bases left unmatched: 5. The CDR3 protein is CASSQPGLAESYEQYF. In DNA form, the CDR3 reads TGTGCCAGCAGCCAACCCGGACTAGCGGAGTCCTACGAGCAGTACTTC.